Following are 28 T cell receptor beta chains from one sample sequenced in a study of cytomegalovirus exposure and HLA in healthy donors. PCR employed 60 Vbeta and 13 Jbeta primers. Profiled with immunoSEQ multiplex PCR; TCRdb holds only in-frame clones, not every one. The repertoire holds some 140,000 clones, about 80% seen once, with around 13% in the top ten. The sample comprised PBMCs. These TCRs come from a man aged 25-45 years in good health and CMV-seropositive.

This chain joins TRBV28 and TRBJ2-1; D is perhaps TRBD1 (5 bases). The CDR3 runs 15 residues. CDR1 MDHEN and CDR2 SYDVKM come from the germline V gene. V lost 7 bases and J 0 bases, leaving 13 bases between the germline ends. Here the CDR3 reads CASKQRQTSYNEQFF. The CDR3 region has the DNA TGTGCCAGCAAGCAACGACAGACCTCCTACAATGAGCAGTTCTTC.

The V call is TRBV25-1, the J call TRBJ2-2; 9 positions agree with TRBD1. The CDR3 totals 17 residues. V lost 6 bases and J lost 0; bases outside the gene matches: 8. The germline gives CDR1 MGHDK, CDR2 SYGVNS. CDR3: CASSRMTGGSNTGELFF. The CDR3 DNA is TGTGCCAGCAGCAGAATGACAGGGGGGTCGAACACCGGGGAGCTGTTTTTT. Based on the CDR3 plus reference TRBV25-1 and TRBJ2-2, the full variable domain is EADIYQTPRYLVIGTGKKITLECSQTMGHDKMYWYQQDPGMELHLIHYSYGVNSTEKGDLSSESTVSRIRTEHFPLTLESARPSHTSQYLCASSRMTGGSNTGELFFGEGSRLTVL.

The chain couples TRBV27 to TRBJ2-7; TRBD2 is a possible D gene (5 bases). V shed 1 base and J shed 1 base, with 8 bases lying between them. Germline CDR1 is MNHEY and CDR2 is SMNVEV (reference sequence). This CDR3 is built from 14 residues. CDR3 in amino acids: CASSLYSGSYEQYF. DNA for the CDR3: TGTGCCAGCAGTTTATACAGCGGATCCTACGAGCAGTACTTC.

CDR3 nucleotide sequence: TGTGCCAGCTCACCCCCGATTCCGGGACAGGGGTCCTACGAGCAGTACTTC. It yields the protein CASSPPIPGQGSYEQYF. The V gene is TRBV18, the J gene TRBJ2-7; 10 nucleotides agree with TRBD1. With 3 bases clipped from V and 1 base from J, the junction kept 9 bases outside the gene matches. The CDR3 has 17 residues. Germline V lookup: CDR1 KGHSH, CDR2 LQKENI.

CDR3 residues: CASSQEETANTGELFF. In DNA, the CDR3 is TGTGCCAGCAGCCAAGAGGAGACAGCGAACACCGGGGAGCTGTTTTTT. The J gene is TRBJ2-2, the V gene TRBV4-2, with D possibly being TRBD1 (5 bases). Trimming took 0 bases from V and 0 from J, leaving 8 bases between them. Germline V gene data show CDR1 as LGHNA and CDR2 as YNFKEQ. The CDR3 length is 16 residues.

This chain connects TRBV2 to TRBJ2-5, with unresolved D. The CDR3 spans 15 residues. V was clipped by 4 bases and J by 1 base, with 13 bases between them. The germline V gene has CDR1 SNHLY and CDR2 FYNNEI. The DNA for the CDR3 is TGTGCCAGCAGTGCAGTCGGAGCAACCCAAGAGACCCAGTACTTC. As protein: CASSAVGATQETQYF.

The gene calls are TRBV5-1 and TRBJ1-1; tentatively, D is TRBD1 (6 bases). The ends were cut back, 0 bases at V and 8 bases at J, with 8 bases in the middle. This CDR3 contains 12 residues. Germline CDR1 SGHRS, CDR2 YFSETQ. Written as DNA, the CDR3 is TGCGCCAGCAGCTTGGATGACAGGGAAGCTTTCTTT. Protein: CASSLDDREAFF.

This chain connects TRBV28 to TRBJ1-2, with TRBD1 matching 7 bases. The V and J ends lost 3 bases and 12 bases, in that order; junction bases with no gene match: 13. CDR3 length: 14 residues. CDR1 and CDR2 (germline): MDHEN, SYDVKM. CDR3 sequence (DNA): TGTGCCAGCAGTTTCGGAAGGGACAGAGATAGGCACACCTTC. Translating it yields CASSFGRDRDRHTF.

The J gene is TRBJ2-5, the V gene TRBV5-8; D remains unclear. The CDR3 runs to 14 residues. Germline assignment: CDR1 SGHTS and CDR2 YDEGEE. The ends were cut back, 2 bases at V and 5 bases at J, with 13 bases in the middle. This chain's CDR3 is CASSFFGTGETQYF. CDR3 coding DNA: TGTGCCAGCAGCTTCTTCGGAACCGGGGAGACCCAGTACTTC.

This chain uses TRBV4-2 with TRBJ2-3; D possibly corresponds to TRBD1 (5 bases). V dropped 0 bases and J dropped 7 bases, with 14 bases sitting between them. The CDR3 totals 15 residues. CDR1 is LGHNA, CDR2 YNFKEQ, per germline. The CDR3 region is CASSQDYRGRNTQYF. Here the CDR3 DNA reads TGTGCCAGCAGCCAAGACTATAGGGGAAGGAATACGCAGTATTTT.

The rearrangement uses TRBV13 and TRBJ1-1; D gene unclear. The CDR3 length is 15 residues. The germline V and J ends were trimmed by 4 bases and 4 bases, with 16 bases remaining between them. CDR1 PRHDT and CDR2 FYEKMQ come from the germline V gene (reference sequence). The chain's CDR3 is CASSSTWLGSTEAFF. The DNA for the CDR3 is TGTGCCAGCAGCTCTACCTGGTTGGGCTCCACTGAAGCTTTCTTT.

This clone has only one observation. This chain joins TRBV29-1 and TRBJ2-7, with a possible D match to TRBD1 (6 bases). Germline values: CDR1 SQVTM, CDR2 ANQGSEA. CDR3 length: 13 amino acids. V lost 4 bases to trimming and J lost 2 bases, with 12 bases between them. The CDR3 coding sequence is TGCAGCGTTGTAGCCGGGACAACCTACGAGCAGTACTTC. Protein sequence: CSVVAGTTYEQYF.

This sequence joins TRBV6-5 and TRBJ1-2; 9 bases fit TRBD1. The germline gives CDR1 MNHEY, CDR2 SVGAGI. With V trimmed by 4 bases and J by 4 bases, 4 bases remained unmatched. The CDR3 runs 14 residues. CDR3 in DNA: TGTGCCAGCAGTTCAGGGACAGGGCCCTATGGCTACACCTTC. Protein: CASSSGTGPYGYTF.

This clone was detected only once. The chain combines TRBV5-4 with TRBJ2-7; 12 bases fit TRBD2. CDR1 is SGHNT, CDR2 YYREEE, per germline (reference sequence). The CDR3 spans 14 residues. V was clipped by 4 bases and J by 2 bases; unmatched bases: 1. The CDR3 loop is CASSGTSGPYEQYF. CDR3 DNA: TGTGCCAGCAGCGGGACTAGCGGGCCCTACGAGCAGTACTTC.

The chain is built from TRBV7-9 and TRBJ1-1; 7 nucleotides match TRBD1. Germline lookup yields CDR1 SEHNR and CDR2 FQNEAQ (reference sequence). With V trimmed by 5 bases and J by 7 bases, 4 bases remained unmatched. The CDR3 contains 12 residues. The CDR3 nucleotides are TGTGCCAGCAGCGACCGGGACAGTGAAGCTTTCTTT. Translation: CASSDRDSEAFF.

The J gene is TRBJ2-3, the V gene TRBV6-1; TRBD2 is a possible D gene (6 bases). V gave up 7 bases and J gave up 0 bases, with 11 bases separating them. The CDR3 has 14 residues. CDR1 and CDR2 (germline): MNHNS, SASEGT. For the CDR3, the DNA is TGTGCCAGCACGGGCGGGACTAGCACAGATACGCAGTATTTT. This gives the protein CASTGGTSTDTQYF.

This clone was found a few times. The CDR3 here is CASSSIQGSGNTIYF. The CDR3 DNA reads as TGTGCCAGCAGTTCAATCCAGGGCTCTGGAAACACCATATATTTT. The genes are TRBV6-4 and TRBJ1-3; D is perhaps TRBD1 (5 bases). This CDR3 region has 15 residues. Trimming cost V 5 bases and J 0 bases, with 11 bases left between them. Germline V gene lookup returns CDR1 MRHNA and CDR2 SNTAGT.

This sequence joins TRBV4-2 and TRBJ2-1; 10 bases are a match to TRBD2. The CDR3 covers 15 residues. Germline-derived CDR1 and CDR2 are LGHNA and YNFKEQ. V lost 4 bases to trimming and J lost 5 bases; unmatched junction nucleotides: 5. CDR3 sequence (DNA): TGTGCCAGCAGCCTGTGGCTAGCGGGAGACAATGAGCAGTTCTTC. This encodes CASSLWLAGDNEQFF.

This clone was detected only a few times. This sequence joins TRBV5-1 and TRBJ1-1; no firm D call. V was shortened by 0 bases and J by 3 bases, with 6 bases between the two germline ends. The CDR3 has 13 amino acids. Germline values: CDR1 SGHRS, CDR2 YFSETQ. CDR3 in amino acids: CASSLGPDTEAFF. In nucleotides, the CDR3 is TGCGCCAGCAGCTTGGGGCCAGACACTGAAGCTTTCTTT. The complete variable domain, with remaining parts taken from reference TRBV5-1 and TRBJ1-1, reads KAGVTQTPRYLIKTRGQQVTLSCSPISGHRSVSWYQQTPGQGLQFLFEYFSETQRNKGNFPGRFSGRQFSNSRSEMNVSTLELGDSALYLCASSLGPDTEAFFGQGTRLTVV.

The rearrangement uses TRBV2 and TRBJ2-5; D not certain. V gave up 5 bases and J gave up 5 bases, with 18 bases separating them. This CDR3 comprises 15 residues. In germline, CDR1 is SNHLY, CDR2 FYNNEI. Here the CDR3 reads CASSPTSASLETQYF. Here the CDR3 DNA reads TGTGCCAGCAGTCCTACCTCTGCTTCTCTGGAGACCCAGTACTTC.

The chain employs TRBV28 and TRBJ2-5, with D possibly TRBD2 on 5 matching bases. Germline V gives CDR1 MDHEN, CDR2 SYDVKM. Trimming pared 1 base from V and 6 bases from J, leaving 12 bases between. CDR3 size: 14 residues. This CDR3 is CASSLFEGVKTQYF. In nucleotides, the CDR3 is TGTGCCAGCAGTTTATTTGAGGGTGTGAAGACCCAGTACTTC.

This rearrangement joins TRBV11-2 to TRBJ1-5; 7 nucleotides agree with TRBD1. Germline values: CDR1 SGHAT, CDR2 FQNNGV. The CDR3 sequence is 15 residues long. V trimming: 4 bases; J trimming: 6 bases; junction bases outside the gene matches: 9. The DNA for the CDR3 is TGTGCCAGCAGCTCATCTTCGACAGGGAGTCAGCCCCAGCATTTT. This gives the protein CASSSSSTGSQPQHF.

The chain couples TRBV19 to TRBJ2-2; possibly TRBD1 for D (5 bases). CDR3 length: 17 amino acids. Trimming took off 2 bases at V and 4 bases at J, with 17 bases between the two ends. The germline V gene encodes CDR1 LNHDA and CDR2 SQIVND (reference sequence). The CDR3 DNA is TGTGCCAGTAGTATATCGGGTCCAGGGCTTAGCACCGGGGAGCTGTTTTTT. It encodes CASSISGPGLSTGELFF. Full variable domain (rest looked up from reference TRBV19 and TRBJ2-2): DGGITQSPKYLFRKEGQNVTLSCEQNLNHDAMYWYRQDPGQGLRLIYYSQIVNDFQKGDIAEGYSVSREKKESFPLTVTSAQKNPTAFYLCASSISGPGLSTGELFFGEGSRLTVL.

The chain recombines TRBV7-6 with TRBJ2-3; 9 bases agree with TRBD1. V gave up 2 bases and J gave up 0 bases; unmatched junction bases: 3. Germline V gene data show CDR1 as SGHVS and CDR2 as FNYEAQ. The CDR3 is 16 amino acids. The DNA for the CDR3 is TGTGCCAGCAGCTTACGACAGGGGGTTAGCACAGATACGCAGTATTTT. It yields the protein CASSLRQGVSTDTQYF. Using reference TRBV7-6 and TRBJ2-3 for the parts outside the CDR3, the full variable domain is GAGVSQSPRYKVTKRGQDVALRCDPISGHVSLYWYRQALGQGPEFLTYFNYEAQQDKSGLPNDRFSAERPEGSISTLTIQRTEQRDSAMYRCASSLRQGVSTDTQYFGPGTRLTVL.

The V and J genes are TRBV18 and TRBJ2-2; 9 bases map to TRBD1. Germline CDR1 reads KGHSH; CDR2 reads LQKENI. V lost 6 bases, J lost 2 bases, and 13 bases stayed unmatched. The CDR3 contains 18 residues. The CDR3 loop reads CASSQASRTGANTGELFF. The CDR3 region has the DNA TGTGCCAGCTCTCAAGCAAGTCGGACAGGGGCAAACACCGGGGAGCTGTTTTTT.

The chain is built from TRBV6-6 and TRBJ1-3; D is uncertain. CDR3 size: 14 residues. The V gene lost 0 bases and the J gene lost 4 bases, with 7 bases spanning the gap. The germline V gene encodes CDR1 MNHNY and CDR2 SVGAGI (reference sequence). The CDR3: CASSYSPQGNTIYF. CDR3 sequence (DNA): TGTGCCAGCAGTTACTCTCCTCAGGGAAACACCATATATTTT.

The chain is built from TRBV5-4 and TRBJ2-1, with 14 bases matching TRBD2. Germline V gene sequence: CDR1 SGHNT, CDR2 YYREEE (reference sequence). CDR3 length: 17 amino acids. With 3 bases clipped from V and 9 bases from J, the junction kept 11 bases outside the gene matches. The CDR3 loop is CASSSSRTSGGPGEQFF. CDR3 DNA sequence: TGTGCCAGCAGCTCCTCCCGGACTAGCGGGGGGCCGGGTGAGCAGTTCTTC.

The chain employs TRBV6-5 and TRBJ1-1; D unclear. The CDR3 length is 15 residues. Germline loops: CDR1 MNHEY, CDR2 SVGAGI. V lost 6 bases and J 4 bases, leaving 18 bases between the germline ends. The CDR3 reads CASRNALEGGTEAFF. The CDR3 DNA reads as TGTGCCAGCAGAAACGCCCTGGAGGGAGGCACTGAAGCTTTCTTT.